Below are 31 T cell receptor beta chains sequenced from a single sample in a study of T cells in Graves' hyperthyroidism and ophthalmopathy. Amplification of TCR beta CDR3 regions was performed using RNA transcripts as template. During a first-round RT-PCR of the TCR CDR3, the HTBI primer set was used. TCRdb used MiXCR to reprocess the multiplex PCR reads, holding one entry per CDR3 protein. Of 300,000 to 450,000 distinct CDR3 sequences detected, around 16% appear once; the ten largest clones hold roughly 25%. Source material: blood. The receptor set was obtained from a woman aged 18-29 years with Graves' hyperthyroidism that later progressed to Graves' ophthalmopathy.

Turning to this clonotype: Since a much larger clone is just one base distant, this may be a read error. This sequence joins TRBV29-1 and TRBJ1-1; unclear D gene. V lost 3 bases to trimming and J lost 3 bases, with 11 bases between them. There are 13 residues in the CDR3. Germline CDR1 and CDR2: SQVTM and ANQGSEA. CDR3 sequence (DNA): TGCAGCGTTGATAGGGCGAGGGACACTGAAGCTTTCTTT. Its translation: CSVDRARDTEAFF.

As regards this clonotype: A much larger clonotype is one base distant, so this may be a read error. V gene TRBV5-1 combines with J gene TRBJ1-1, with D uncertain. In germline, CDR1 is SGHRS, CDR2 YFSETQ. V lost 6 bases to trimming and J lost 1 base, with 16 bases between them. The CDR3 extends over 15 amino acids. The CDR3 nucleotides read TGCGCCAGCAACTTATTCTTTGCAGGGAACACTGAAGCTTTCTTT. It translates to CASNLFFAGNTEAFF.

The gene calls are TRBV5-1 and TRBJ1-6, with a tentative D call TRBD1 (6 bases). Germline loops: CDR1 SGHRS, CDR2 YFSETQ. V was trimmed by 7 bases and J by 4 bases, leaving 12 bases between them. The CDR3 sequence is 14 residues long. Here the CDR3 reads CASGAGEYNSPLHF. In DNA form, the CDR3 reads TGCGCCAGCGGGGCAGGGGAATATAATTCACCCCTCCACTTT.

This clonotype was counted many times. The gene calls are TRBV29-1 and TRBJ2-1; TRBD1 aligns across 9 bases. Losses at the gene ends were 6 bases for V and 6 bases for J; bases not matched to a gene: 6. This CDR3 region has 13 residues. Per germline, CDR1 SQVTM and CDR2 ANQGSEA. Here the CDR3 DNA reads TGCAGCGTGGAGGGACAGGGTGGCAATGAGCAGTTCTTC. This sequence encodes CSVEGQGGNEQFF.

The V and J genes are TRBV9 and TRBJ2-7, with 7 nucleotides matching TRBD1. Germline V lookup: CDR1 SGDLS, CDR2 YYNGEE. J lost 3 bases, V lost 0 bases, and 9 bases had no gene match. The CDR3 sequence is 16 residues long. This CDR3 is CASSVAEGQLYYEQYF. In DNA, the CDR3 is TGTGCCAGCAGCGTAGCAGAGGGACAGCTCTACTACGAGCAGTACTTC.

The gene calls are TRBV24-1 and TRBJ2-3; 12 positions agree with TRBD2. Germline CDR1 KGHDR, CDR2 SFDVKD. Trimming cost V 2 bases and J 5 bases; bases outside gene matches: 4. The CDR3 spans 16 residues. The CDR3 here is CATSDWPGLAGDTQYF. CDR3 bases: TGTGCCACCAGTGATTGGCCGGGACTAGCGGGAGATACGCAGTATTTT.

The chain carries TRBV29-1 and TRBJ2-1; 11 nucleotides match TRBD2. The CDR3 has 14 amino acids. The germline V gene has CDR1 SQVTM and CDR2 ANQGSEA. J gave up 6 bases and V 2 bases, and 3 bases lay outside the gene matches. The CDR3 here is CSVERTSGGNEQFF. CDR3 bases: TGCAGCGTTGAACGTACTAGCGGGGGCAATGAGCAGTTCTTC.

This clonotype was detected many times. The chain joins TRBV12-3 or TRBV12-4 to TRBJ1-1; D may be TRBD1 (5 bases). V gave up 6 bases and J gave up 11 bases, with 19 bases separating them. This CDR3 spans 13 amino acids. The chain's CDR3 is CASSPQRGERAFF. For the CDR3, the DNA is TGTGCCAGCAGCCCGCAAAGGGGCGAGAGGGCTTTCTTT.

This clonotype has a count of ten or more. V and J are TRBV12-3 or TRBV12-4 and TRBJ2-2; 11 bases are a match to TRBD2. The CDR3 sequence is 18 residues long. V dropped 5 bases and J dropped 3; count of bases not matched to a gene: 11. CDR3 in amino acids: CASSPWKGTSGYTGELFF. The CDR3 DNA reads as TGTGCCAGCAGTCCCTGGAAGGGGACTAGCGGATACACCGGGGAGCTGTTTTTT.

The chain employs TRBV5-4 and TRBJ2-7, with a possible D match to TRBD1 (5 bases). CDR1 SGHNT and CDR2 YYREEE come from the germline V gene (reference sequence). CDR3 length: 14 residues. V was clipped by 2 bases and J by 0 bases, with 9 bases between them. This CDR3 is CASSFRQFSYEQYF. The CDR3 bases are TGTGCCAGCAGCTTTCGACAGTTCTCCTACGAGCAGTACTTC.

The table lists this clonotype with many counts. The gene calls are TRBV7-8 and TRBJ1-1; D is unresolved. Deletions cut 1 base from V and 0 bases from J, with 9 bases between. This CDR3 spans 15 amino acids. CDR1 SGHVS and CDR2 FQNEAQ come from the germline V gene. In DNA form, the CDR3 reads TGTGCCAGCAGCTTAGGTGACACATTGAACACTGAAGCTTTCTTT. Its translation: CASSLGDTLNTEAFF.

In this sample, this clonotype turned up many times. The V and J genes are TRBV11-2 and TRBJ2-7; 7 nucleotides line up with TRBD1. CDR3 size: 15 residues. CDR1 is SGHAT and CDR2 is FQNNGV in the germline V gene. The V and J ends lost 5 bases and 4 bases, in that order; junction bases with no gene match: 11. CDR3 sequence (DNA): TGTGCCAGCAGCCCCACGACAGGGAAGGGGTACGAGCAGTACTTC. Its protein product is CASSPTTGKGYEQYF. The full variable domain, in which reference TRBV11-2 and TRBJ2-7 provide the parts outside the CDR3, is EAGVAQSPRYKIIEKRQSVAFWCNPISGHATLYWYQQILGQGPKLLIQFQNNGVVDDSQLPKDRFSAERLKGVDSTLKIQPAKLEDSAVYLCASSPTTGKGYEQYFGPGTRLTVT.

Ten or more counts support this clonotype. V and J are TRBV24-1 and TRBJ2-2, with D possibly matching TRBD1 (6 bases). The germline V and J ends were trimmed by 5 bases and 1 base, with 19 bases remaining between them. This CDR3 comprises 18 residues. Germline V gives CDR1 KGHDR, CDR2 SFDVKD. CDR3 nucleotides: TGTGCCACCAGTGCAGACAGGCCCAACTACCAGAACACCGGGGAGCTGTTTTTT. Translated: CATSADRPNYQNTGELFF.

The chain combines TRBV29-1 with TRBJ2-5, with D uncertain. Germline CDR1 SQVTM, CDR2 ANQGSEA. Trimming took off 6 bases at V and 5 bases at J, with 19 bases between the two ends. CDR3 size: 14 residues. The CDR3 here is CSVPPSSLVETQYF. CDR3 bases: TGCAGCGTCCCCCCTTCAAGTTTAGTGGAGACCCAGTACTTC.

The table lists this clonotype with many counts. The V call is TRBV20-1, the J call TRBJ2-7, with D uncertain. With 5 bases removed from V and 3 bases from J, the gap between germline ends came to 14 bases. From germline, CDR1 is DFQATT and CDR2 SNEGSKA (reference sequence). The CDR3 is 13 residues long. CDR3 region: CSARGASDYEQYF. CDR3 coding DNA: TGCAGTGCTCGTGGAGCTAGTGACTACGAGCAGTACTTC.

In this sample, this clonotype turned up many times. V is TRBV3-1 and J is TRBJ2-1; 16 bases map to TRBD2. J lost 9 bases, V lost 4 bases, and 9 bases had no gene match. Germline-derived CDR1 and CDR2 are LGHDT and YNNKEL (reference sequence). The CDR3 is 17 amino acids. CDR3: CASSPTGTSGRAAEQFF. CDR3 nucleotide sequence: TGTGCCAGCAGCCCGACCGGGACTAGCGGGAGGGCGGCTGAGCAGTTCTTC.

Here the CDR3 DNA reads TGTGCCAGCAGCCGTAAAGACAGGACGAACACAGATACGCAGTATTTT. This codes for CASSRKDRTNTDTQYF. This sequence joins TRBV6-1 and TRBJ2-3, with a weak D call TRBD1 (6 bases). In germline, CDR1 is MNHNS, CDR2 SASEGT. CDR3 length: 16 amino acids. V lost 6 bases, J lost 2 bases, and 18 bases lay in between.

In this sample, this clonotype turned up many times. This rearrangement joins TRBV7-3 to TRBJ2-1; perhaps TRBD2 as D (6 bases). The CDR3 covers 15 residues. CDR1 is SGHTA and CDR2 is FQGTGA in the germline V gene. V lost 5 bases and J lost 0, with 11 bases in between. The CDR3 sequence: CASSRGLSSYNEQFF. CDR3 bases: TGTGCCAGCAGCCGTGGACTAAGCTCCTACAATGAGCAGTTCTTC.

The V gene is TRBV7-2, the J gene TRBJ2-7, with D uncertain. V was pared by 4 bases and J by 0 bases, with 10 bases between. The CDR3 runs to 14 residues. Germline loops: CDR1 SGHTA, CDR2 FQGNSA. CDR3 amino acids: CASSSRAVSYEQYF. CDR3 in DNA: TGTGCCAGCAGCTCTAGGGCAGTCTCCTACGAGCAGTACTTC.

A few counts support this clonotype. The chain joins TRBV7-8 to TRBJ2-3; TRBD1 or TRBD2 may be the D gene (5 bases each). CDR3 length: 15 residues. Trimming left V 3 bases short and J 1 base short, with 11 bases between. Germline CDR1 SGHVS, CDR2 FQNEAQ. The CDR3 here is CASSFWGSGTDTQYF. The CDR3, as DNA: TGTGCCAGCAGCTTCTGGGGGAGCGGCACAGATACGCAGTATTTT. Full variable domain (outside the CDR3, taken from reference TRBV7-8 and TRBJ2-3): GAGVSQSPRYKVAKRGQDVALRCDPISGHVSLFWYQQALGQGPEFLTYFQNEAQLDKSGLPSDRFFAERPEGSVSTLKIQRTQQEDSAVYLCASSFWGSGTDTQYFGPGTRLTVL.

This clonotype came up a few times. The V call is TRBV15, the J call TRBJ2-1, with a weak D call TRBD1 (6 bases). This CDR3 comprises 12 residues. V shed 5 bases and J shed 8 bases, with 10 bases lying between them. Germline CDR1 reads LNHNV; CDR2 reads YYDKDF (reference sequence). CDR3 region: CATSPQGYEQFF. CDR3 nucleotide sequence: TGTGCCACCAGCCCTCAGGGGTATGAGCAGTTCTTC.

This clonotype was picked up a small number of times. The chain has TRBV5-1 and TRBJ2-7, with a tentative D call TRBD2 (5 bases). Looked up from germline, CDR1 is SGHRS and CDR2 is YFSETQ. The V gene lost 3 bases and the J gene lost 5 bases, with 18 bases spanning the gap. This CDR3 has 15 amino acids. The CDR3 DNA follows: TGCGCCAGCAGCTCAAAAAATCCCTCGAGGGACGAGCAGTACTTC. This sequence encodes CASSSKNPSRDEQYF.

This clonotype was counted only a few times. The V gene is TRBV13, the J gene TRBJ2-5; TRBD2 might be the D (6 bases). The CDR3 extends over 15 amino acids. V lost 0 bases to trimming and J lost 5 bases, with 13 bases between them. Germline V gene lookup returns CDR1 PRHDT and CDR2 FYEKMQ (reference sequence). CDR3 residues: CASSLGRGGRETQYF. The CDR3 nucleotides are TGTGCCAGCAGCTTAGGGCGGGGAGGAAGGGAGACCCAGTACTTC.

In this sample, this clonotype turned up many times. The chain recombines TRBV7-2 with TRBJ1-4; TRBD1 aligns across 9 bases. CDR1 is SGHTA and CDR2 is FQGNSA in the germline V gene. CDR3 length equals 15 residues. The J segment lost 9 bases and the V segment lost 2 bases, leaving 7 bases of the junction unmatched. This CDR3 is CASSLMGGTGQKLFF. The CDR3 coding sequence is TGTGCCAGCAGCTTAATGGGGGGGACAGGGCAAAAACTGTTTTTT.

A few counts support this clonotype. V usage is TRBV27 and J usage is TRBJ2-1; 7 positions match TRBD2. The CDR3 loop spans 14 amino acids. CDR1 and CDR2 from the germline V gene are MNHEY and SMNVEV (reference sequence). Trimming removed 4 bases from V and 3 bases from J; junction bases left unmatched: 3. The CDR3 loop reads CASSYGGSYNEQFF. CDR3 coding DNA: TGTGCCAGCAGTTATGGCGGGAGCTACAATGAGCAGTTCTTC.

This clonotype was counted between two and nine times. This rearrangement joins TRBV5-1 to TRBJ1-4; 9 bases line up with TRBD1. V trimming: 5 bases; J trimming: 4 bases; junction bases outside the gene matches: 6. Looked up from germline, CDR1 is SGHRS and CDR2 is YFSETQ. This CDR3 is 15 amino acids long. The CDR3: CASSWRQGGNEKLFF. The DNA of the CDR3 is TGCGCCAGCAGTTGGAGACAGGGGGGTAATGAAAAACTGTTTTTT.

This clonotype was seen at least ten times. V and J are TRBV10-3 and TRBJ2-3; 9 bases line up with TRBD2. The CDR3 consists of 16 residues. V shed 4 bases and J 3 bases; nucleotides not matched to a gene: 8. Germline V gives CDR1 ENHRY, CDR2 SYGVKD. The CDR3 DNA reads as TGTGCCATCAGTGGTTTGGCGGGAGGGCGGACAGATACGCAGTATTTT. It yields the protein CAISGLAGGRTDTQYF.

This clonotype was seen many times. For the CDR3, the DNA is TGTGCCACCAGTGATCCGGGGACGGTCCAAGAGACCCAGTACTTC. Translating gives CATSDPGTVQETQYF. The rearrangement links TRBV24-1 to TRBJ2-5; tentatively, D is TRBD1 or TRBD2 (5 bases each). The CDR3 extends over 15 amino acids. From germline, CDR1 is KGHDR and CDR2 SFDVKD. V gave up 3 bases and J gave up 1 base, with 11 bases separating them.

This clonotype appeared many times. V and J are TRBV7-9 and TRBJ1-1; D is unclear. The CDR3 is 14 residues long. The germline gives CDR1 SEHNR, CDR2 FQNEAQ (reference sequence). V gave up 0 bases and J gave up 1 base, with 6 bases separating them. This chain's CDR3 is CASSLARENTEAFF. The CDR3 region has the DNA TGTGCCAGCAGCTTAGCGAGAGAGAACACTGAAGCTTTCTTT.

This clonotype has a count of ten or more. V gene TRBV20-1 combines with J gene TRBJ2-3; the D call may be TRBD1 or TRBD2 (5 bases each). The CDR3 length is 14 residues. Germline assignment: CDR1 DFQATT and CDR2 SNEGSKA (reference sequence). The V gene lost 5 bases and the J gene lost 8 bases, with 20 bases spanning the gap. CDR3 protein: CSARTRDQDRTQYF. The CDR3 DNA follows: TGCAGTGCTCGGACCCGGGACCAAGATCGTACGCAGTATTTT.

The DNA of the CDR3 is TGTGCCAGCACCTCCCGGGCCCTCGATGAAAAACTGTTTTTT. Translating it yields CASTSRALDEKLFF. The genes are TRBV6-1 and TRBJ1-4, with no clear D. Trimming removed 7 bases at V and 6 bases at J, with 15 bases between. The germline CDR1 and CDR2 sequences are MNHNS and SASEGT. This CDR3 comprises 14 residues.